The 27 T cell receptor beta chains given below trace back to one sample, sequenced in a study of radiation and T cells in renal cell carcinoma. Method: immunoSEQ multiplex PCR; TCRdb's copy keeps in-frame clones and lacks some. The table lists some 58,000 clones, roughly four fifths of them singletons. Time point of the sample: blood 2 weeks post-SBRT. Noted treatment: 15 Gy SBRT to primary tumor, nephrectomy 4 weeks later. This specimen was blood, taken from a patient whose treatment included radiotherapy and nephrectomy. The receptor set was obtained from a man in his sixties with renal cell carcinoma.

V and J are TRBV27 and TRBJ2-1; 9 positions match TRBD1. CDR1 is MNHEY, CDR2 SMNVEV, per germline (reference sequence). With 5 bases clipped from V and 2 bases from J, the junction kept 4 bases outside the gene matches. CDR3 length equals 15 residues. The DNA of the CDR3 is TGTGCCAGCAGTCCCCGGACAGGGGCCTACAATGAGCAGTTCTTC. It is translated as CASSPRTGAYNEQFF.

The rearrangement joins TRBV15 to TRBJ2-7, with 7 bases identical to TRBD1. The CDR3 is 17 residues long. The V gene's germline CDR1 is LNHNV and CDR2 YYDKDF (reference sequence). The trim removed 0 bases at V and 6 bases at J, leaving 14 bases unmatched. The CDR3 DNA is TGTGCCACCAGCAGAGATATTCCCCGACAGGGTACCTCCGAGCAGTACGTC. Translating it yields CATSRDIPRQGTSEQYV.

The chain links TRBV20-1 to TRBJ2-5; D is ambiguous. From germline, CDR1 is DFQATT and CDR2 SNEGSKA (reference sequence). The CDR3 consists of 11 residues. With 1 base removed from V and 4 bases from J, the gap between germline ends came to 4 bases. The CDR3 coding sequence is TGCAGTGCTAGAGCGGTAGAGACCCAGTACTTC. Its protein product is CSARAVETQYF.

The J gene is TRBJ2-1, the V gene TRBV25-1; possibly TRBD1 or TRBD2 for D (5 bases each). The V gene lost 3 bases and the J gene lost 8 bases, with 17 bases spanning the gap. In germline, CDR1 is MGHDK, CDR2 SYGVNS. The CDR3 sequence is 15 residues long. Here the CDR3 reads CASSENWGSRDEQFF. CDR3 coding DNA: TGTGCCAGCAGTGAGAATTGGGGGTCTAGGGATGAGCAGTTCTTC.

This clone was seen repeatedly, ten times or more. V usage is TRBV6-1 and J usage is TRBJ1-2; no firm D call. From germline, CDR1 is MNHNS and CDR2 SASEGT. V shed 1 base and J shed 4 bases, with 13 bases lying between them. The CDR3 is made up of 15 amino acids. The CDR3 bases are TGTGCCAGCAGTGAAGTTTGGTTTTTAAGCTATGGCTACACCTTC. It encodes CASSEVWFLSYGYTF.

This chain links TRBV6-1 with TRBJ2-7; no firm D call. The germline V gene encodes CDR1 MNHNS and CDR2 SASEGT. The CDR3 covers 13 residues. Between the trimmed V and J ends, which lost 5 bases and 6 bases, there was a span of 14 bases. The CDR3, as DNA: TGTGCCAGCAGTACCCAAGTAACCGGCGAGCAGTACGTC. It encodes CASSTQVTGEQYV.

V is TRBV5-4 and J is TRBJ2-3, with unresolved D. CDR1 and CDR2 from the germline V gene are SGHNT and YYREEE (reference sequence). The CDR3 sequence is 14 residues long. V was cut by 2 bases and J by 4 bases, with 11 bases left in between. The CDR3 nucleotides read TGTGCCAGCAGCTTAAGTGGGCCAGCAGATACGCAGTATTTT. It yields the protein CASSLSGPADTQYF.

The V gene is TRBV30, the J gene TRBJ2-7; TRBD1 agrees at 9 bases. Germline V CDR1 and CDR2: GTSNPN, SVGIG (reference sequence). The CDR3 runs 13 residues. The V and J ends lost 4 bases and 7 bases, in that order; junction bases with no gene match: 8. Here the CDR3 reads CAWNRDRDREQYF. The CDR3 DNA is TGTGCCTGGAACCGGGACAGGGATAGAGAGCAGTACTTC.

In its sample, this clone was seen once. The rearrangement uses TRBV7-2 and TRBJ2-3; 9 bases match TRBD2. V lost 5 bases, J lost 3 bases, and 3 bases stayed unmatched. The V gene's germline CDR1 is SGHTA and CDR2 FQGNSA. The CDR3 spans 14 residues. CDR3 amino acids: CASSPGLATDTQYF. CDR3 nucleotide sequence: TGTGCCAGCAGCCCCGGACTAGCGACAGATACGCAGTATTTT.

This clone came up a few times. The V call is TRBV11-2, the J call TRBJ2-5; D remains unclear. The germline CDR1 and CDR2 sequences are SGHAT and FQNNGV. Trimming took off 5 bases at V and 1 base at J, with 14 bases between the two ends. CDR3 length: 15 amino acids. Here the CDR3 reads CASSTRRWTQETQYF. CDR3 bases: TGTGCCAGCAGCACGCGACGGTGGACCCAAGAGACCCAGTACTTC.

The chain is built from TRBV11-3 and TRBJ1-6; the D is unclear. The V end lost 2 bases, the J end lost 9 bases, and 14 bases lay between the germline ends. CDR1 is SGHNT, CDR2 YENEEA, per germline. The CDR3 length is 15 residues. CDR3: CASSLIVGNISPLHF. The CDR3 DNA is TGTGCCAGCAGCTTAATAGTGGGGAACATTTCACCCCTCCACTTT.

This clone has more than one count but fewer than ten. The V and J genes are TRBV19 and TRBJ1-1; D remains ambiguous. CDR3 length: 13 residues. Trimming pared 5 bases from V and 1 base from J, leaving 8 bases between. Germline V lookup: CDR1 LNHDA, CDR2 SQIVND (reference sequence). The CDR3 region is CASSLTANTEAFF. The CDR3 bases are TGTGCCAGTAGTTTGACTGCGAACACTGAAGCTTTCTTT.

The chain carries TRBV5-4 and TRBJ2-3, with 9 bases matching TRBD2. CDR1 and CDR2 (germline): SGHNT, YYREEE (reference sequence). The CDR3 runs to 16 residues. V was clipped by 5 bases and J by 3 bases; unmatched bases: 10. The CDR3 reads CASSPGTSSWTDTQYF. The CDR3 coding sequence is TGTGCCAGCAGTCCCGGGACTAGCTCTTGGACAGATACGCAGTATTTT. The variable domain in full, with the rest retrieved from reference TRBV5-4 and TRBJ2-3, is ETGVTQSPTHLIKTRGQQVTLRCSSQSGHNTVSWYQQALGQGPQFIFQYYREEENGRGNFPPRFSGLQFPNYSSELNVNALELDDSALYLCASSPGTSSWTDTQYFGPGTRLTVL.

The CDR3 bases are TGTGCCAGCAGCTCTACGGGACCCCTGGATTCACCCCTCCACTTT. This gives the protein CASSSTGPLDSPLHF. The chain has TRBV9 and TRBJ1-6; D perhaps matches TRBD1 (5 bases). Trimming left V 4 bases short and J 8 bases short, with 16 bases between. From germline, CDR1 is SGDLS and CDR2 YYNGEE. The CDR3 is made up of 15 amino acids.

This clone was observed once. The chain carries TRBV11-3 and TRBJ1-2; 7 nucleotides match TRBD1. Germline-derived CDR1 and CDR2 are SGHNT and YENEEA. Trimming took 0 bases from V and 4 from J; bases not matched to a gene: 5. The CDR3 is 15 residues long. CDR3 sequence reads: CASSLDSTGVYGYTF. The CDR3 DNA is TGTGCCAGCAGCTTAGACTCCACAGGGGTCTATGGCTACACCTTC.

The rearrangement joins TRBV6-4 to TRBJ2-2; D might be TRBD1 or TRBD2, each matching 5 bases. Germline loops: CDR1 MRHNA, CDR2 SNTAGT. The CDR3 is made up of 16 amino acids. Trimming removed 6 bases at V and 0 bases at J, with 14 bases between. The CDR3 sequence is CASSASWGSNTGELFF. In nucleotides, the CDR3 is TGTGCCAGCAGCGCTTCGTGGGGGTCGAACACCGGGGAGCTGTTTTTT.

This clone was seen more than once but under ten times. The chain carries TRBV28 and TRBJ1-2, with a possible D match to TRBD1 (5 bases). The CDR3 runs to 17 residues. The germline gives CDR1 MDHEN, CDR2 SYDVKM. Trimming pared 7 bases from V and 4 bases from J, leaving 25 bases between. In DNA form, the CDR3 reads TGTGCCAGCATTCCCTTTGGGGGATCAGTGTCCCTCTATGGCTACACCTTC. Protein product: CASIPFGGSVSLYGYTF.

In regard to this clone: Additional DNA sequences in this sample encode the identical CDR3. The chain combines TRBV10-3 with TRBJ1-1; D remains ambiguous. V was clipped by 8 bases and J by 4 bases, with 17 bases between them. Germline V gene sequence: CDR1 ENHRY, CDR2 SYGVKD. There are 14 residues in the CDR3. Written as DNA, the CDR3 is TGTGCCATCGACCCCGGGCAAGGTGGCACTGAAGCTTTCTTT. Residues: CAIDPGQGGTEAFF.

The chain combines TRBV4-3 with TRBJ2-7; D is undetermined. In germline, CDR1 is LGHNA, CDR2 YSLEER. Trimming took off 4 bases at V and 3 bases at J, with 10 bases between the two ends. The CDR3 is 13 amino acids. The CDR3 region has the DNA TGCGCCAGCAGCCTCCAGGCGAACTACGAGCAGTACTTC. Translated, it gives CASSLQANYEQYF.

The chain uses TRBV2 and TRBJ2-7, with TRBD1 identical over 8 bases. Germline V gives CDR1 SNHLY, CDR2 FYNNEI. The CDR3 totals 14 residues. The trim removed 8 bases at V and 2 bases at J, leaving 8 bases unmatched. The CDR3 spells CASSQGAITYEQYV. Written as DNA, the CDR3 is TGTGCCAGCTCGCAGGGGGCGATCACCTACGAGCAGTACGTC.

V and J are TRBV27 and TRBJ2-1; 7 bases are shared with TRBD2. The CDR3 contains 13 residues. The V gene end was trimmed by 10 bases and the J gene end by 5 bases; junction bases not matched to a gene: 8. Germline values: CDR1 MNHEY, CDR2 SMNVEV (reference sequence). This CDR3 is CATRGSGNNEQFF. Here the CDR3 DNA reads TGTGCCACCCGGGGGAGCGGGAACAATGAGCAGTTCTTC.

The rearrangement uses TRBV7-2 and TRBJ2-5; D ambiguous. Trimming stripped 4 bases from V and 7 bases from J, with 16 bases between. The CDR3 runs to 14 residues. The V gene's germline CDR1 is SGHTA and CDR2 FQGNSA. CDR3 DNA sequence: TGTGCCAGCAGCTCGGCGTGGCGGACGGGGACCCAGTACTTC. It translates to CASSSAWRTGTQYF.

The V call is TRBV11-3, the J call TRBJ1-1, with TRBD1 matching over 10 bases. CDR3 size: 15 residues. The trim removed 1 base at V and 3 bases at J, leaving 2 bases unmatched. Germline lookup yields CDR1 SGHNT and CDR2 YENEEA. CDR3 loop: CASSLGGQGDTEAFF. CDR3 bases: TGTGCCAGCAGCTTAGGAGGACAGGGGGACACTGAAGCTTTCTTT.

The chain recombines TRBV5-1 with TRBJ2-5; 10 bases are shared with TRBD2. CDR3 length: 16 residues. The germline V gene encodes CDR1 SGHRS and CDR2 YFSETQ. The V and J ends lost 4 bases and 1 base, in that order; junction bases with no gene match: 7. In DNA form, the CDR3 reads TGCGCCAGCAGCCCCCGGATAGCGGGGGGCCAAGAGACCCAGTACTTC. Encoded protein: CASSPRIAGGQETQYF.

V is TRBV2 and J is TRBJ1-2; D is undetermined. CDR1 and CDR2 (germline): SNHLY, FYNNEI. The V gene lost 3 bases and the J gene lost 2 bases, with 13 bases spanning the gap. This CDR3 has 15 amino acids. The chain's CDR3 is CASSDWITLNYGYTF. CDR3 nucleotides: TGTGCCAGCAGTGATTGGATCACTTTAAACTATGGCTACACCTTC.

The genes are TRBV2 and TRBJ2-2; unclear D gene. Germline assignment: CDR1 SNHLY and CDR2 FYNNEI. Trimming removed 6 bases from V and 5 bases from J, with 13 bases in between. This CDR3 region has 14 residues. In DNA, the CDR3 is TGTGCCAGCAGAGTAGGATCAAGTACCGGGGAGCTGTTTTTT. It is translated as CASRVGSSTGELFF. Full variable domain (outside the CDR3, taken from reference TRBV2 and TRBJ2-2): EPEVTQTPSHQVTQMGQEVILRCVPISNHLYFYWYRQILGQKVEFLVSFYNNEISEKSEIFDDQFSVERPDGSNFTLKIRSTKLEDSAMYFCASRVGSSTGELFFGEGSRLTVL.

This clone was seen once. The chain couples TRBV7-2 to TRBJ2-3, with 9 bases aligning to TRBD2. Germline V gene sequence: CDR1 SGHTA, CDR2 FQGNSA. The CDR3 has 16 amino acids. The V segment lost 2 bases and the J segment 1 base; nucleotides outside the gene matches: 4. DNA of the CDR3: TGTGCCAGCAGCTTAAACGAGCGGGGGGGCACAGATACGCAGTATTTT. Translation gives CASSLNERGGTDTQYF.